This T cell receptor beta chain was sequenced during a study of cytomegalovirus exposure and HLA in healthy donors. Regarding the study as a whole: The study designated about 160 TCR beta chains cytomegalovirus-associated. One later analysis, an examination of the roughly 130 validation repertoires, found that first-cohort TCR clusters tended to co-occur in them.

Points on this clone: The antigen is not known.

The donors belonged to the approximately 120-subject validation cohort, separate from the approximately 670-subject first cohort. Trimming stripped 0 bases from V and 6 bases from J, with 10 bases between. The CDR3 is made up of 13 amino acids. Germline V gives CDR1 SGHRS, CDR2 YFSETQ. The protocol was immunoSEQ multiplex PCR, while the TCRdb copy is restricted to in-frame clones and leaves out a portion. Of 210,000 or so clones listed, approximately 86% were seen once; the top ten hold 2.9%. Sequencing used PBMCs. The chain is built from TRBV5-1 and TRBJ2-7; no clear D gene. This TCR came from a woman aged 18-29 years in good health and CMV-seronegative. CDR3 nucleotide sequence: TGCGCCAGCAGCTTGGAAGCCTACGGCGAGCAGTACTTC. It translates to CASSLEAYGEQYF.